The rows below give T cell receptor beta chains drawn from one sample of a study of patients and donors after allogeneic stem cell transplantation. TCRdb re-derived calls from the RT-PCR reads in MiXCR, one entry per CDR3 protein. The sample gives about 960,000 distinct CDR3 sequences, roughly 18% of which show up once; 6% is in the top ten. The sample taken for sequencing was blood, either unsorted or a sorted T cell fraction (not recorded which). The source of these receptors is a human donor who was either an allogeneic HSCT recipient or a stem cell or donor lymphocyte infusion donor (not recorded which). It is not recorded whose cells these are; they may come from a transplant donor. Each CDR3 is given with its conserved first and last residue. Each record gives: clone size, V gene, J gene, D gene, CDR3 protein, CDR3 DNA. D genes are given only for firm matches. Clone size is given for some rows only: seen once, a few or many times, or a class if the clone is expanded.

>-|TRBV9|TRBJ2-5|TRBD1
CASSIGQGAWETQYF
TGTGCCAGCAGCATCGGACAGGGGGCTTGGGAGACCCAGTACTTC
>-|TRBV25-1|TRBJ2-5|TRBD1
CASSASLGQGGETQYF
TGTGCCAGCAGTGCCTCCCTCGGACAGGGTGGAGAGACCCAGTACTTC
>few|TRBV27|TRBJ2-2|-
CASSLIGVSPGELFF
TGTGCCAGCAGTTTAATCGGGGTTTCACCGGGGGAGCTGTTTTTT
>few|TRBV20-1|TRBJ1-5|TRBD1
CSARWDRGLPNQPQHF
TGCAGTGCTAGATGGGACAGGGGTTTGCCCAATCAGCCCCAGCATTTT
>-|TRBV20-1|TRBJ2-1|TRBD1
CSANYAGGPMYNEQFF
TGCAGTGCTAACTACGCAGGGGGACCTATGTACAATGAGCAGTTCTTC
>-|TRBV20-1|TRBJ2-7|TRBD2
CSAELARGYEQYF
TGCAGTGCTGAACTAGCGCGGGGCTACGAGCAGTACTTC
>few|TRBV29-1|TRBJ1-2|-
CSVELLVWGYTF
TGCAGCGTTGAATTGCTGGTTTGGGGCTACACCTTC
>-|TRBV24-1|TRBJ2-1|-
CATSDPSGARSYNEQFF
TGTGCCACCAGTGATCCTTCCGGAGCCCGATCCTACAATGAGCAGTTCTTC
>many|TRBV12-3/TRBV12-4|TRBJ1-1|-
CASRGGGNTEAFF
TGTGCCAGCAGGGGTGGGGGGAACACTGAAGCTTTCTTT
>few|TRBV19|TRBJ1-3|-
CASSIDTSGNTIYF
TGTGCCAGTAGTATAGACACCTCTGGAAACACCATATATTTT
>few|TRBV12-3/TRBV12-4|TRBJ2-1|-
CASSWGSNEQFF
TGTGCCAGCAGTTGGGGGTCGAATGAGCAGTTCTTC
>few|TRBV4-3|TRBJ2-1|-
CASSQVVANEQFF
TGCGCCAGCAGCCAAGTCGTGGCCAATGAGCAGTTCTTC
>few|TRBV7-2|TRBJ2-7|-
CASSLGQAGGVYEQYF
TGTGCCAGCAGCTTAGGACAGGCGGGTGGTGTCTACGAGCAGTACTTC
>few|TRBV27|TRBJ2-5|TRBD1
CASRLQQGYQETQYF
TGTGCCAGCAGGCTACAACAGGGGTACCAAGAGACCCAGTACTTC
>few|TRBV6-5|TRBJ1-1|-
CASSYDGAQTEAFF
TGTGCCAGCAGTTATGACGGGGCGCAGACTGAAGCTTTCTTT
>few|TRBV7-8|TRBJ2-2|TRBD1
CASSAEQGAAANTGELFF
TGTGCCAGCAGCGCTGAACAGGGGGCGGCTGCGAACACCGGGGAGCTGTTTTTT
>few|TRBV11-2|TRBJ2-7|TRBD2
CASSLDPSSGISSYEQYF
TGTGCCAGCAGCTTAGACCCATCCAGCGGGATCAGCTCCTACGAGCAGTACTTC
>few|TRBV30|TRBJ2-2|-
CAWTATRTGELFF
TGTGCCTGGACGGCGACCCGCACCGGGGAGCTGTTTTTT
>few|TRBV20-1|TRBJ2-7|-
CSATVEDVEQYF
TGCAGTGCTACCGTCGAGGACGTCGAGCAGTACTTC
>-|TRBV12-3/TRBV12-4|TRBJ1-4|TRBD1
CASSLVGTGGGKLFF
TGTGCCAGCAGTTTAGTCGGGACAGGCGGCGGAAAACTGTTTTTT
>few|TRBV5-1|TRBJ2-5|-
CASSLLFLQETQYF
TGCGCCAGCAGCTTGTTATTTTTACAAGAGACCCAGTACTTC
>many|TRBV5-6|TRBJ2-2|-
CASSLGTATNTGELFF
TGTGCCAGCAGCTTGGGGACAGCCACGAACACCGGGGAGCTGTTTTTT
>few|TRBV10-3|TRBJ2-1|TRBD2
CAIGRGESSYNEQFF
TGTGCCATCGGGAGGGGCGAAAGCTCCTACAATGAGCAGTTCTTC
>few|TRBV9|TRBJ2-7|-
CASSVEGSAVYEQYF
TGTGCCAGCAGCGTAGAGGGCAGCGCAGTCTACGAGCAGTACTTC
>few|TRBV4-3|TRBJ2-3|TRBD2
CASSQGTSGGRTDTQYF
TGCGCCAGCAGCCAAGGCACTAGCGGGGGCCGCACAGATACGCAGTATTTT
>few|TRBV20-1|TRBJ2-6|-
CSAPRVSGANVLTF
TGCAGTGCTCCCAGGGTGTCTGGGGCCAACGTCCTGACTTTC
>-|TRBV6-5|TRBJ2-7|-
CASSSARDSGFSYEQYF
TGTGCCAGCAGTTCCGCCCGGGACTCGGGCTTTTCCTACGAGCAGTACTTC
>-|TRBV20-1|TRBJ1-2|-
CSAPDSKRYGYTF
TGCAGTGCTCCGGACAGCAAACGTTATGGCTACACCTTC
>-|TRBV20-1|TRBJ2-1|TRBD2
CSASGGSSSYNEQFF
TGCAGTGCTAGCGGCGGGAGCAGCTCCTACAATGAGCAGTTCTTC
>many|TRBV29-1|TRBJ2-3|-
CSVRVRISTDTQYF
TGCAGCGTTCGGGTGCGGATTAGCACAGATACGCAGTATTTT
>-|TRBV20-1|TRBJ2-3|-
CSASEHLRGDTQYF
TGCAGTGCTAGCGAACACCTACGGGGAGATACGCAGTATTTT
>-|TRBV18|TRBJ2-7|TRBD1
CASSEGQGVSEQYF
TGTGCCAGCTCAGAGGGACAGGGGGTAAGCGAGCAGTACTTC
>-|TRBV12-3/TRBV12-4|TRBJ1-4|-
CASSRALGATNEKLFF
TGTGCCAGCAGTCGGGCCCTCGGGGCAACTAATGAAAAACTGTTTTTT
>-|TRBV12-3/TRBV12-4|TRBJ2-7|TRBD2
CASSRGLPSYEQYF
TGTGCCAGCAGTAGGGGACTACCCTCCTACGAGCAGTACTTC
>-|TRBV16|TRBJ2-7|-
CASSQQGFSYEQYF
TGTGCCAGCAGCCAACAGGGGTTCTCCTACGAGCAGTACTTC
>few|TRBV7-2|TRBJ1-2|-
CASSPQGNGYTF
TGTGCCAGCAGCCCCCAGGGGAATGGCTACACCTTC
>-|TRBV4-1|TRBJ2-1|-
CASSHRPGRDSSYNEQFF
TGCGCCAGCAGCCACCGTCCGGGGCGGGACTCCTCCTACAATGAGCAGTTCTTC
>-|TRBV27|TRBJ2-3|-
CASSLFRGDTDTQYF
TGTGCCAGCAGTTTGTTCAGGGGGGACACAGATACGCAGTATTTT
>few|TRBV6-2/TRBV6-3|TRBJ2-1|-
CASSYSTFRGRESDNEQFF
TGTGCCAGCAGTTACTCGACGTTCCGGGGTCGTGAGTCCGACAATGAGCAGTTCTTC
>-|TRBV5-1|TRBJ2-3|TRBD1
CASRIGYRDSSTDTQYF
TGCGCCAGCAGGATTGGGTACCGGGACAGTAGCACAGATACGCAGTATTTT
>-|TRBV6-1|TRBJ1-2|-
CATSRGGEYGYTF
TGTGCCACCTCCCGGGGGGGCGAGTATGGCTACACCTTC